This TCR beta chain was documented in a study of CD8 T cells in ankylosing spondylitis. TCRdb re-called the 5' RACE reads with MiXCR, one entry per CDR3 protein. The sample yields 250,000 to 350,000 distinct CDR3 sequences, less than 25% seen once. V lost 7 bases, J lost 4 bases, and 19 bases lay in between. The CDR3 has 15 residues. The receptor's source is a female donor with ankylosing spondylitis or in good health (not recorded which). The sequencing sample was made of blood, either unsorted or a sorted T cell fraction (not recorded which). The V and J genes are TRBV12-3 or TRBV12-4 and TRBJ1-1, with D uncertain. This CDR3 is CASKPPRRDGTEAFF. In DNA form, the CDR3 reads TGTGCCAGCAAGCCCCCCCGAAGGGATGGCACTGAAGCTTTCTTT.